This T cell receptor beta chain was profiled in a study of beta chain features in type 1 diabetes. Findings and limits, study-wide: Type 1 diabetes patients showed a moderate but significant shortening of TCRB CDR3s in all four CD4+ subsets.

Regarding this clone: Antigen: not known.

Between the trimmed V and J ends, which lost 1 base and 0 bases, there was a span of 10 bases. The length of the CDR3 is 16 residues. Germline CDR1 is SGHRS and CDR2 is YFSETQ. The sequenced template was cDNA made from the entire isolated RNA. Sequencing used immunoSEQ multiplex PCR; TCRdb keeps in-frame clones, though not all of them. This table holds about 280,000 clones, roughly 15% found once. This sequence originates from a man between 18 and 35 years old with type 1 diabetes. Source material: naive CD4+ T cells from blood. V usage is TRBV5-1 and J usage is TRBJ2-2, with a weak D call TRBD1 (6 bases). CDR3 DNA: TGCGCCAGCAGCTTGAGGGGACAAACGAACACCGGGGAGCTGTTTTTT. Amino acid sequence: CASSLRGQTNTGELFF.